A single T cell receptor (beta chain) is shown here with its context. The antigen remains undetermined. Donors gave 8 to 10 milliliters of peripheral blood apiece. Germline CDR1 DFQATT, CDR2 SNEGSKA (reference sequence). The CDR3 is 16 amino acids. Trimming pared 5 bases from V and 2 bases from J, leaving 22 bases between. The data are from a study of blood T cells in healthy people across ages. About the research overall: About one barcoded TCR beta cDNA was captured per two T cells. Findings and caveats of the study: Changes in expanded clonotypes were possibly confounded, as the CMV status of donors was unknown.

Through a sample-barcoded 5' primer and a J-beta primer mix, a second PCR was run for about 6 to 12 cycles. Every cDNA was tagged by a template-switch adaptor with 12 random nucleotides. TCRdb re-called the 5' RACE reads through MiXCR, storing one row per CDR3 protein. The data contain roughly 1.9 million distinct CDR3 sequences, around 40% of them seen just once; the ten biggest clones take up 20% to 25%. The chain carries TRBV20-1 and TRBJ2-7; a weak D match, TRBD2 (6 bases). This sequence was found in a human donor in good health. The sample was blood. The CDR3 sequence is CSAPTHPGLAAYEQYF. Written as DNA, the CDR3 is TGCAGTGCTCCAACCCACCCGGGGTTAGCGGCCTACGAGCAGTACTTC.